This T cell receptor (beta chain) was sequenced for a study of shared clonotypes between healthy human individuals. The V end lost 1 base, the J end lost 0 bases, and 7 bases lay between the germline ends. Germline values: CDR1 GTSNPN, CDR2 SVGIG (reference sequence). There are 14 residues in the CDR3. As defined, naive CD8 cells were CD45RO-negative and positively selected for CCR7, with terminally differentiated effector memory CD45RA+ cells excluded. Measured with immunoSEQ multiplex PCR; TCRdb has only the in-frame clones, and not every one. The data contain about 2.2 million clones, under 95% of them singletons. Note on this clone: Other nucleotide sequences from this sample produce the same CDR3.

This receptor was obtained from a young man in good health. Some clones in this sample may be carry-over from other donors' samples. The sequenced sample consisted of naive CD8+ T cells from PBMCs. V is TRBV30 and J is TRBJ1-3; unclear D gene. The DNA of the CDR3 is TGTGCCTGGAGTGAAGGTAGCTCTGGAAACACCATATATTTT. Translating gives CAWSEGSSGNTIYF. The full variable domain, in which reference TRBV30 and TRBJ1-3 provide the parts outside the CDR3, is SQTIHQWPATLVQPVGSPLSLECTVEGTSNPNLYWYRQAAGRGLQLLFYSVGIGQISSEVPQNLSASRPQDRQFILSSKKLLLSDSGFYLCAWSEGSSGNTIYFGEGSWLTVV.